The clone carrying this TCR beta chain was detected only a few times. The target antigen is unknown. This entry belongs to a study of T cells after yellow fever vaccination. As for the study in general: Fractions of limited cellularity were prepared by means of SMART-Seq v4 Ultra Low Input. Findings of the study overall: In post-booster samples, most primary-vaccination clones reappeared (about 95% CD4, 88% CD8). Weaker, the secondary response had a peak occurring faster, on day 5 versus 15.

Germline CDR1 and CDR2: DFQATT and SNEGSKA (reference sequence). CDR3 length: 14 residues. Trimming left V 0 bases short and J 2 bases short, with 9 bases between. Template-switching 5'RACE yielded the TCR cDNA; a universal primer site and UMIs were added in the process. A single record per CDR3 protein comes from TCRdb applying MiXCR to the 5' RACE reads. The sample yields 200,000 to 300,000 distinct CDR3 sequences, over 10% seen once. The sample in question was CD4+ T cells sorted from PBMCs, obtained 45 days after the yellow fever booster vaccination. The TCR was taken from a man aged 30 to 39 who received the YFV17D yellow fever vaccine. The V and J genes are TRBV20-1 and TRBJ2-3; no clear D. Written as DNA, the CDR3 is TGCAGTGCTAGAGATTTCAGTAACACAGATACGCAGTATTTT. It is translated as CSARDFSNTDTQYF.